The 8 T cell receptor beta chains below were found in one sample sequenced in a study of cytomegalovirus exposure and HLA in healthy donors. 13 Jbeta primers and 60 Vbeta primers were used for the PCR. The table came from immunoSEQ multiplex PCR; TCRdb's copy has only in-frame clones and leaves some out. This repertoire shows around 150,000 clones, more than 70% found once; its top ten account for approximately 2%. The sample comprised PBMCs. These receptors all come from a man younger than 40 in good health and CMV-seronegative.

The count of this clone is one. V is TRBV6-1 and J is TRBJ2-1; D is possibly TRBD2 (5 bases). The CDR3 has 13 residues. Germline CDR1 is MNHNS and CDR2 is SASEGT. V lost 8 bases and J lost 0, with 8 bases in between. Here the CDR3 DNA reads TGTGCCAGCTCTGGGAGCTCCTACAATGAGCAGTTCTTC. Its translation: CASSGSSYNEQFF.

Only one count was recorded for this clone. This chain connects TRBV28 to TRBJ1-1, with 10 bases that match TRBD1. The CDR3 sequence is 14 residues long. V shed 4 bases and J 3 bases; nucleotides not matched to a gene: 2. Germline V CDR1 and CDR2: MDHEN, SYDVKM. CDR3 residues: CASSSDRGDTEAFF. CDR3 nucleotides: TGTGCCAGCAGTTCGGACAGGGGGGACACTGAAGCTTTCTTT.

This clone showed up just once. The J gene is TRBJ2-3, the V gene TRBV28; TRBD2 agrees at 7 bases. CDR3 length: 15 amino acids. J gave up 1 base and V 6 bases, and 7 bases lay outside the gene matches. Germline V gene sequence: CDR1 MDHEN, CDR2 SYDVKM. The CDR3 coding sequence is TGTGCCAGCAGCCTAGGCGGGGGAGGCACAGATACGCAGTATTTT. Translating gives CASSLGGGGTDTQYF. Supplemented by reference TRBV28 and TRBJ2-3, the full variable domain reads DVKVTQSSRYLVKRTGEKVFLECVQDMDHENMFWYRQDPGLGLRLIYFSYDVKMKEKGDIPEGYSVSREKKERFSLILESASTNQTSMYLCASSLGGGGTDTQYFGPGTRLTVL.

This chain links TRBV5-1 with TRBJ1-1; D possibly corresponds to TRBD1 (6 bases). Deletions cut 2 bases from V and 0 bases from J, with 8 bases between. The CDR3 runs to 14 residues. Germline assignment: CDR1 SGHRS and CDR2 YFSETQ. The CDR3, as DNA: TGCGCCAGCAGCTTCGGACAGTTGAACACTGAAGCTTTCTTT. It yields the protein CASSFGQLNTEAFF.

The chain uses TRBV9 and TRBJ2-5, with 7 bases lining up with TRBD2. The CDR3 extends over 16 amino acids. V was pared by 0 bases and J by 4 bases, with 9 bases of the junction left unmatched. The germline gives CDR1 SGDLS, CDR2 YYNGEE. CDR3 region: CASSVGGLLGRETQYF. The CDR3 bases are TGTGCCAGCAGCGTAGGGGGACTACTCGGGAGAGAGACCCAGTACTTC.

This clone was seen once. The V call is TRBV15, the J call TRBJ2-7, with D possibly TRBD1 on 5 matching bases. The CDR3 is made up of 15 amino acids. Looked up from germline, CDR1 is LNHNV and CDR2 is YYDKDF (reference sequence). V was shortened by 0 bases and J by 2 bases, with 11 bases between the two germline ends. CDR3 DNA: TGTGCCACCAGCAGAGATCCCAGGGCCCCCTACGAGCAGTACTTC. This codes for CATSRDPRAPYEQYF.

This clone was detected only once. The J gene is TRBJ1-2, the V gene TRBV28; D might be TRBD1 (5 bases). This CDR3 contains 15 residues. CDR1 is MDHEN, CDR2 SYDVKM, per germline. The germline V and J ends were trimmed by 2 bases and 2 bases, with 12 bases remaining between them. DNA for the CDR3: TGTGCCAGCAGTTTAGCAGGGATCGGGAACTATGGCTACACCTTC. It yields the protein CASSLAGIGNYGYTF.

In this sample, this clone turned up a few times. CDR3 coding DNA: TGTGCCAGCAGTGAAGCCGGGACAGGGCCCTACGAGCAGTACTTC. This gives the protein CASSEAGTGPYEQYF. The rearrangement uses TRBV2 and TRBJ2-7; 9 bases are shared with TRBD1. This CDR3 is 15 amino acids long. Germline lookup yields CDR1 SNHLY and CDR2 FYNNEI. V lost 0 bases to trimming and J lost 2 bases; unmatched junction nucleotides: 2. Complete variable domain (other parts from reference TRBV2 and TRBJ2-7): EPEVTQTPSHQVTQMGQEVILRCVPISNHLYFYWYRQILGQKVEFLVSFYNNEISEKSEIFDDQFSVERPDGSNFTLKIRSTKLEDSAMYFCASSEAGTGPYEQYFGPGTRLTVT.